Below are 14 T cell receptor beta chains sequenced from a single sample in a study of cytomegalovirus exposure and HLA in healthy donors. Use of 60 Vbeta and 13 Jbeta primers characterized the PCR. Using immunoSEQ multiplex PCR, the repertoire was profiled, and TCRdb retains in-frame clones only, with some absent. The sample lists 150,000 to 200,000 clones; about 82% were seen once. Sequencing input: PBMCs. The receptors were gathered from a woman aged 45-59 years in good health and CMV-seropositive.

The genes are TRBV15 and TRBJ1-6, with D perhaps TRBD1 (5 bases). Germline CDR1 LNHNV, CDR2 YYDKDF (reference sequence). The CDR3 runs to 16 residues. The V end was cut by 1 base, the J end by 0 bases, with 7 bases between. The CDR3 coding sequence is TGTGCCACCAGCAGAGTGGGGGGCTCCTATAATTCACCCCTCCACTTT. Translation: CATSRVGGSYNSPLHF. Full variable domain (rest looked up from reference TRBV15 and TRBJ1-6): DAMVIQNPRYQVTQFGKPVTLSCSQTLNHNVMYWYQQKSSQAPKLLFHYYDKDFNNEADTPDNFQSRRPNTSFCFLDIRSPGLGDTAMYLCATSRVGGSYNSPLHFGNGTRLTVT.

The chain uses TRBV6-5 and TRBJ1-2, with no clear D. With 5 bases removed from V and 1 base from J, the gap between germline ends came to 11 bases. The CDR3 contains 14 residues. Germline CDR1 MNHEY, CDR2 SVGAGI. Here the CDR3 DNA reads TGTGCCAGCAGTCGTATACGGTTTAACTATGGCTACACCTTC. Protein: CASSRIRFNYGYTF.

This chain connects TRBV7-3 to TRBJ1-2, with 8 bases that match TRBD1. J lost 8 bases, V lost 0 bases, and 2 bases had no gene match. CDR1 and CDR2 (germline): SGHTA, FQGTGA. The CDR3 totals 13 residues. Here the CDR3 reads CASSLTQGAGYTF. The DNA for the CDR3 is TGTGCCAGCAGCTTAACCCAGGGGGCAGGCTACACCTTC.

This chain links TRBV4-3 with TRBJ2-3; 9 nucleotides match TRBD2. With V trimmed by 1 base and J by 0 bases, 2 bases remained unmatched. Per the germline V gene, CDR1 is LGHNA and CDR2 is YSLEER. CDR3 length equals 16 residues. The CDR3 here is CASSQATSGSTDTQYF. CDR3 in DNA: TGCGCCAGCAGCCAAGCAACTAGCGGGAGCACAGATACGCAGTATTTT.

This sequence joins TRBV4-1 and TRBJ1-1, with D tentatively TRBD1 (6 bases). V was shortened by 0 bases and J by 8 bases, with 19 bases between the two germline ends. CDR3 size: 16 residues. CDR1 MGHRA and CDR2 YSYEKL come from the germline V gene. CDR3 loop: CASSQEGNAFDREAFF. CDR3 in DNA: TGCGCCAGCAGCCAAGAAGGGAATGCCTTCGACAGGGAAGCTTTCTTT.

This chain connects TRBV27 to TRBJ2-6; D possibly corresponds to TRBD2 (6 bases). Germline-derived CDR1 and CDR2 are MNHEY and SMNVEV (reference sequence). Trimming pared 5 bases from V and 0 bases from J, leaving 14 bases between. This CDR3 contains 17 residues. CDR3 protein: CASSGGLRSSGANVLTF. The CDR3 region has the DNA TGTGCCAGCAGTGGGGGACTCCGAAGCTCTGGGGCCAACGTCCTGACTTTC. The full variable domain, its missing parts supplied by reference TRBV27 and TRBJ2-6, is EAQVTQNPRYLITVTGKKLTVTCSQNMNHEYMSWYRQDPGLGLRQIYYSMNVEVTDKGDVPEGYKVSRKEKRNFPLILESPSPNQTSLYFCASSGGLRSSGANVLTFGAGSRLTVL.

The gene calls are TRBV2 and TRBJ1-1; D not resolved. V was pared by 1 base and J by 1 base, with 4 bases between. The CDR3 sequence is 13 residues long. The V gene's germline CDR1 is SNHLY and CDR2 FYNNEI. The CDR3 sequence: CASSEDRNTEAFF. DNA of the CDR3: TGTGCCAGCAGTGAAGACAGGAACACTGAAGCTTTCTTT.

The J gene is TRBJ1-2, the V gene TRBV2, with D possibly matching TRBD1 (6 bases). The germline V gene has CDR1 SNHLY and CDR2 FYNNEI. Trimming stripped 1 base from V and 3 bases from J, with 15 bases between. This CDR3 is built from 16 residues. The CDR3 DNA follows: TGTGCCAGCAGTGAAGTCCCCTCAGGACAGTACTATGGCTACACCTTC. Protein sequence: CASSEVPSGQYYGYTF.

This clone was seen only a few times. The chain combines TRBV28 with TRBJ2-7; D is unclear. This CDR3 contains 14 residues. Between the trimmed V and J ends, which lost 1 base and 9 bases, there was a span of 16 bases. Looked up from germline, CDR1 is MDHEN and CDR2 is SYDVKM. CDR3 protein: CASSLYAPYGAQYF. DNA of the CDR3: TGTGCCAGCAGTTTATATGCGCCCTATGGTGCGCAGTACTTC. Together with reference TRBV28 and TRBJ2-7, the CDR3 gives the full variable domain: DVKVTQSSRYLVKRTGEKVFLECVQDMDHENMFWYRQDPGLGLRLIYFSYDVKMKEKGDIPEGYSVSREKKERFSLILESASTNQTSMYLCASSLYAPYGAQYFGPGTRLTVT.

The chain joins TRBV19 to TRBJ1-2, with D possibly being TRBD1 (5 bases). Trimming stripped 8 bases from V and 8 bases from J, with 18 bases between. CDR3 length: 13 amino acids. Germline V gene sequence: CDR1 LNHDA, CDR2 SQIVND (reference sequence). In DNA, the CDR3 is TGTGCCAGTTACCCAGGGAATAGAGAAGGCTACACCTTC. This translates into CASYPGNREGYTF.

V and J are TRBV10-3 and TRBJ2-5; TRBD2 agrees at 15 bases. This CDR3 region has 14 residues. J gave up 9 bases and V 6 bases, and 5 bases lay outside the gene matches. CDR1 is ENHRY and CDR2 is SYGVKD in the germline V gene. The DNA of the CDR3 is TGTGCCATCAGCCTGGGACTAGCGGGGGGCCCCCAGTACTTC. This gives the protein CAISLGLAGGPQYF.

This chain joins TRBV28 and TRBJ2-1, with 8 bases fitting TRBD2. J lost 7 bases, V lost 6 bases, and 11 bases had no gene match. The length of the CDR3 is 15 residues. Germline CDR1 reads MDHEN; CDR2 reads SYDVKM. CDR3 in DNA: TGTGCCAGCAGCCGGAGCGGGGGAGTGAAAAATGAGCAGTTCTTC. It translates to CASSRSGGVKNEQFF. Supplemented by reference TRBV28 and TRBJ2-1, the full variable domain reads DVKVTQSSRYLVKRTGEKVFLECVQDMDHENMFWYRQDPGLGLRLIYFSYDVKMKEKGDIPEGYSVSREKKERFSLILESASTNQTSMYLCASSRSGGVKNEQFFGPGTRLTVL.

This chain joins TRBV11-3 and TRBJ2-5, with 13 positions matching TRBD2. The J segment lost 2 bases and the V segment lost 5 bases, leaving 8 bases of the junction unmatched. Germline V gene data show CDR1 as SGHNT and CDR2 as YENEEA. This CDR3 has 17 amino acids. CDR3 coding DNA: TGTGCCAGCAGCGGCGGATCGACTAGCGGGAGGCAAGAGACCCAGTACTTC. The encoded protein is CASSGGSTSGRQETQYF.

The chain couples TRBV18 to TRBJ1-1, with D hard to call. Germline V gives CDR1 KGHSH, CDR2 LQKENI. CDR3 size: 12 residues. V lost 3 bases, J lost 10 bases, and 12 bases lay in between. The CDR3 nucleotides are TGTGCCAGCTCACCGAGTGGGGAGGGAGCTTTCTTT. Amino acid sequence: CASSPSGEGAFF.